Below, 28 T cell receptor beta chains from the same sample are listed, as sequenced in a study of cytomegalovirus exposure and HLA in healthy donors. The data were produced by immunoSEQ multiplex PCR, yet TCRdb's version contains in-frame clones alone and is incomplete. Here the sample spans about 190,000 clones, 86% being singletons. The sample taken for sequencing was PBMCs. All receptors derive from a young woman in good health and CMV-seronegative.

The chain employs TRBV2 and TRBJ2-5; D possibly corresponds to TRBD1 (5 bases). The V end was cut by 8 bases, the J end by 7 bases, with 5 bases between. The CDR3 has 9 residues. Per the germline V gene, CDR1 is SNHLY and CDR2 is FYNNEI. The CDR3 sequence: CASGATQYF. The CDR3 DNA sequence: TGTGCCAGCGGGGCGACCCAGTACTTC. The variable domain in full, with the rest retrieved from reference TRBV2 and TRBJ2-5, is EPEVTQTPSHQVTQMGQEVILRCVPISNHLYFYWYRQILGQKVEFLVSFYNNEISEKSEIFDDQFSVERPDGSNFTLKIRSTKLEDSAMYFCASGATQYFGPGTRLLVL.

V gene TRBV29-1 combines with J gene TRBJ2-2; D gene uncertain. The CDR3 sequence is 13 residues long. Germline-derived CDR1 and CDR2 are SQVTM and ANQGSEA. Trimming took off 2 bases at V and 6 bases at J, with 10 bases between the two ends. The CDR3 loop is CSVELLLSGELFF. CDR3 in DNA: TGCAGCGTTGAATTGTTATTGTCCGGGGAGCTGTTTTTT.

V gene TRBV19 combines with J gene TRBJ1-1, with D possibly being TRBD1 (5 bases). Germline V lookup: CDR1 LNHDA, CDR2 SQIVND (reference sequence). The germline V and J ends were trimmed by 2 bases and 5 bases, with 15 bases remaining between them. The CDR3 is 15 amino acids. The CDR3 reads CASSIFGVGGTEAFF. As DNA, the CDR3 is TGTGCCAGTAGTATATTTGGGGTTGGGGGGACTGAAGCTTTCTTT.

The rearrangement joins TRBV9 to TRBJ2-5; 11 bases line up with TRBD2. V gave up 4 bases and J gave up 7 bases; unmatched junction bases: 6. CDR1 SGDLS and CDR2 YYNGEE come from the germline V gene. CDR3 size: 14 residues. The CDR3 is CASSSTSGVGTQYF. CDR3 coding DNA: TGTGCCAGCAGCTCGACTAGCGGGGTGGGGACCCAGTACTTC.

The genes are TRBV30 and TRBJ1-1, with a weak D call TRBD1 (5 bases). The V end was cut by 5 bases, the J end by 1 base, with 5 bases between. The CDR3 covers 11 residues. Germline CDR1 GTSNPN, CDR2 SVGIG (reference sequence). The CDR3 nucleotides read TGTGCCTGGGACAGGAACACTGAAGCTTTCTTT. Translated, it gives CAWDRNTEAFF. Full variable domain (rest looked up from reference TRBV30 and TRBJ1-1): SQTIHQWPATLVQPVGSPLSLECTVEGTSNPNLYWYRQAAGRGLQLLFYSVGIGQISSEVPQNLSASRPQDRQFILSSKKLLLSDSGFYLCAWDRNTEAFFGQGTRLTVV.

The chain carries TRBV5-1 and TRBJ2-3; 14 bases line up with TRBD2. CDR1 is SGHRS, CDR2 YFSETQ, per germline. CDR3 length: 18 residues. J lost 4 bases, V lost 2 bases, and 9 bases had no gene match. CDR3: CASSFPRTSGGIADTQYF. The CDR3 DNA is TGCGCCAGCAGCTTTCCTAGGACTAGCGGGGGGATTGCAGATACGCAGTATTTT.

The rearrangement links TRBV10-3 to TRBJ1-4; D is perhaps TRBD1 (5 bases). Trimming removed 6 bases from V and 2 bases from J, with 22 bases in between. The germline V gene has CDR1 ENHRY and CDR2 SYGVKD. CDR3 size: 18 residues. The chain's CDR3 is CAISGGAGNEGTNEKLFF. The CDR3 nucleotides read TGTGCCATCAGCGGAGGGGCAGGGAACGAGGGGACTAATGAAAAACTGTTTTTT.

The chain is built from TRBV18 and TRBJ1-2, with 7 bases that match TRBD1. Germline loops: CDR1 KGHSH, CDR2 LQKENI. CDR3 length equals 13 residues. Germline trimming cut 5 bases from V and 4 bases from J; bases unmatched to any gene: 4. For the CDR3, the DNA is TGTGCCAGCTCAAAACAGGGGATCTATGGCTACACCTTC. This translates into CASSKQGIYGYTF.

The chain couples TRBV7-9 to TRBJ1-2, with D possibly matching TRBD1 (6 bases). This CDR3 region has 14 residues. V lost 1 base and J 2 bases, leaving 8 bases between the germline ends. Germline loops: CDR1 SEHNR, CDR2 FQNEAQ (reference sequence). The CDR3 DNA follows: TGTGCCAGCAGCTTAGGAGACAGGAACTATGGCTACACCTTC. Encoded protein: CASSLGDRNYGYTF.

The chain's CDR3 is CASSESAGEYNEQFF. The CDR3 nucleotides are TGTGCCAGCAGTGAGTCTGCGGGGGAGTACAATGAGCAGTTCTTC. V gene TRBV6-4 combines with J gene TRBJ2-1; 7 nucleotides align to TRBD2. The length of the CDR3 is 15 residues. Trimming at V came to 3 bases and at J to 4 bases, leaving 6 bases not matched to a gene. The germline V gene has CDR1 MRHNA and CDR2 SNTAGT.

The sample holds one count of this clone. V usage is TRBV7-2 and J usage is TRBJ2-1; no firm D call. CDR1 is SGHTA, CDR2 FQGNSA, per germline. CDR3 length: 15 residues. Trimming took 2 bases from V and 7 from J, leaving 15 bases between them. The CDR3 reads CASSLMASIQNEQFF. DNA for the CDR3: TGTGCCAGCAGCTTAATGGCTAGTATCCAGAATGAGCAGTTCTTC.

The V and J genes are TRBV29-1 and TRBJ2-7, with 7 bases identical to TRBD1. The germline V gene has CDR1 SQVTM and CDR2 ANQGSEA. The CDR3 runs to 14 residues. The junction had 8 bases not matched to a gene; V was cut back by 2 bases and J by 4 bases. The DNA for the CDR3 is TGCAGCGTTGAAAACAGGGGACAATCGTACGAGCAGTACTTC. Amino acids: CSVENRGQSYEQYF.

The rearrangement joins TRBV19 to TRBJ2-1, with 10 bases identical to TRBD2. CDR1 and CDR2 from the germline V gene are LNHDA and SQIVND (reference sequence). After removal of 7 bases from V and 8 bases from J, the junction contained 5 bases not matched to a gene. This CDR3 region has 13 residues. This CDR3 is CASTQRGGDEQFF. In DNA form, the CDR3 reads TGTGCCAGTACCCAGCGGGGGGGTGATGAGCAGTTCTTC.

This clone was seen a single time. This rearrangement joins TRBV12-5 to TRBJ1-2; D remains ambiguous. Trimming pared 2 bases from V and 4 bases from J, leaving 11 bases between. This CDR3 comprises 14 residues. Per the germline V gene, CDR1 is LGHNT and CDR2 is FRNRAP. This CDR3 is CASGLIPRFYGYTF. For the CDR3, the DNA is TGTGCTAGTGGTTTGATCCCCCGTTTCTATGGCTACACCTTC. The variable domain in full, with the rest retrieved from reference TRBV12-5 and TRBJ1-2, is DARVTQTPRHKVTEMGQEVTMRCQPILGHNTVFWYRQTMMQGLELLAYFRNRAPLDDSGMPKDRFSAEMPDATLATLKIQPSEPRDSAVYFCASGLIPRFYGYTFGSGTRLTVV.

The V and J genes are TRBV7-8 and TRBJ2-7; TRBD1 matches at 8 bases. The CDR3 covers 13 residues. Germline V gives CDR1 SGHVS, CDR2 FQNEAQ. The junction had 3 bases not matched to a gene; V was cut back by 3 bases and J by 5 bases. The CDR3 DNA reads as TGTGCCAGCAGCTTGGTACAGGGGGACGAGCAGTACTTC. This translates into CASSLVQGDEQYF. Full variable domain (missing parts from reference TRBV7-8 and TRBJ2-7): GAGVSQSPRYKVAKRGQDVALRCDPISGHVSLFWYQQALGQGPEFLTYFQNEAQLDKSGLPSDRFFAERPEGSVSTLKIQRTQQEDSAVYLCASSLVQGDEQYFGPGTRLTVT.

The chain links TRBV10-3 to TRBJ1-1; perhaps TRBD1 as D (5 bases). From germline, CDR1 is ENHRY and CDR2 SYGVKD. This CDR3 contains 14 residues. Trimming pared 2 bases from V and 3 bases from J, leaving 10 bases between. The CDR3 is CAISERGGDTEAFF. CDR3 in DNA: TGTGCCATCAGTGAGCGGGGAGGGGACACTGAAGCTTTCTTT.

CDR3 sequence (DNA): TGTGCCAGAAGCCGGATACAACTAGCGGGACTCCACGATGAGCAGTTCTTC. Translation: CARSRIQLAGLHDEQFF. V is TRBV5-3 and J is TRBJ2-1; 10 bases fit TRBD2. TRBV5-3 is placed among ORFs of uncertain function. J lost 8 bases, V lost 4 bases, and 15 bases had no gene match. The CDR3 is made up of 17 amino acids.

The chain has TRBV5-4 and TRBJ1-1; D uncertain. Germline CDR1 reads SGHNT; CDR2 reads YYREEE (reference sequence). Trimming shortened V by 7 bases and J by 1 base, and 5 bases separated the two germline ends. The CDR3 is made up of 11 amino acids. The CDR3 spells CASEGNTEAFF. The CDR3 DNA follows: TGTGCCAGCGAGGGGAACACTGAAGCTTTCTTT.

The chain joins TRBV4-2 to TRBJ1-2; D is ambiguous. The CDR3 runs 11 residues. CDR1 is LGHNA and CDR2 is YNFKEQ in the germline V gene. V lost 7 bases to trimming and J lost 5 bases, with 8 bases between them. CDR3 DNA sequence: TGTGCCAGCACAGGTGGTTATGGCTACACCTTC. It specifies CASTGGYGYTF.

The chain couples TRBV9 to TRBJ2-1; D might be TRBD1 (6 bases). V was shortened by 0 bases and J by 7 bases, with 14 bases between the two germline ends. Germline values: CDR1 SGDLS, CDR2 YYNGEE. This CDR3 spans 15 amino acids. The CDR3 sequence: CASSVVHGQWNEQFF. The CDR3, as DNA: TGTGCCAGCAGCGTAGTGCACGGACAGTGGAATGAGCAGTTCTTC.

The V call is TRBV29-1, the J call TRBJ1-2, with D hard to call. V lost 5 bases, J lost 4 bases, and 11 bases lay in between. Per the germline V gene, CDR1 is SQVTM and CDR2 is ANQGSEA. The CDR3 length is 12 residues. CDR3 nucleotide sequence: TGCAGCGTTTGGGAGATTCCCTATGGCTACACCTTC. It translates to CSVWEIPYGYTF. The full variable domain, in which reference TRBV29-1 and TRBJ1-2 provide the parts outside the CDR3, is SAVISQKPSRDICQRGTSLTIQCQVDSQVTMMFWYRQQPGQSLTLIATANQGSEATYESGFVIDKFPISRPNLTFSTLTVSNMSPEDSSIYLCSVWEIPYGYTFGSGTRLTVV.

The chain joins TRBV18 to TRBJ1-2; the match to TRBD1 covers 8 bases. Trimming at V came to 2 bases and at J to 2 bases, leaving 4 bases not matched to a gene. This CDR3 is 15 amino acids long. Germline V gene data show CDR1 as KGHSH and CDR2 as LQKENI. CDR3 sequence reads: CASSPYTGGNYGYTF. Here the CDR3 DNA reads TGTGCCAGCTCACCATACACAGGGGGGAACTATGGCTACACCTTC.

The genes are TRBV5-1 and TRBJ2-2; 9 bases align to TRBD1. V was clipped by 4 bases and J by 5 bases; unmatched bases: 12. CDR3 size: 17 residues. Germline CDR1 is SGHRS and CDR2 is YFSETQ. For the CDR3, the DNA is TGCGCCAGCAGCAGACAGCCGGGACAGGGAAAAACCGGGGAGCTGTTTTTT. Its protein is CASSRQPGQGKTGELFF.

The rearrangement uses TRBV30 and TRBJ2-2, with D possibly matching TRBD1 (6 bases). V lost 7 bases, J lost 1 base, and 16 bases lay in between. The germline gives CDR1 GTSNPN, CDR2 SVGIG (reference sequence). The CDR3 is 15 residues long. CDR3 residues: CASPSRTVNTGELFF. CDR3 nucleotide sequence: TGTGCCTCCCCAAGCAGGACAGTGAACACCGGGGAGCTGTTTTTT.

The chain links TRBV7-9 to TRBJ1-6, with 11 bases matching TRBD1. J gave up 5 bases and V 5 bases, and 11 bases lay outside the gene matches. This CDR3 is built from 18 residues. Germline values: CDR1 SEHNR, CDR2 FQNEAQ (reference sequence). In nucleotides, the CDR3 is TGTGCCAGCAGCAGGTGGACAGGGGGCGTTTATAATAATTCACCCCTCCACTTT. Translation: CASSRWTGGVYNNSPLHF.

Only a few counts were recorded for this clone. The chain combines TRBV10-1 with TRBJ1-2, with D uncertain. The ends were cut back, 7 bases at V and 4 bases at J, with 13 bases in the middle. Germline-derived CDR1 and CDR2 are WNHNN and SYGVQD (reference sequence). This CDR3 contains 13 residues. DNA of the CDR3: TGCGCCAGCACCGGCAGACTCGCCTATGGCTACACCTTC. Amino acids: CASTGRLAYGYTF.

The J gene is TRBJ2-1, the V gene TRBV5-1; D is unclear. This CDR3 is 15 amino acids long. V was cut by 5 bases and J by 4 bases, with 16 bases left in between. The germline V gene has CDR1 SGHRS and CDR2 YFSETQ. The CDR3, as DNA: TGCGCCAGCAGGCCCGATCGTAGCTTTTACAATGAGCAGTTCTTC. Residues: CASRPDRSFYNEQFF.

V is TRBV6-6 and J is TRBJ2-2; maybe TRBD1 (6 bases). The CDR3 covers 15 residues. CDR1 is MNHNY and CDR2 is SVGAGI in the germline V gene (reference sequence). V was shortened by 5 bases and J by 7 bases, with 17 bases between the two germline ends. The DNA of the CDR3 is TGTGCCAGCAGTAAACAGGGTGGAGGTTTCGGGGAGCTGTTTTTT. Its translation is CASSKQGGGFGELFF.